The 17 T cell receptor beta chains below were found in one sample sequenced in a study of blood T cell repertoires in COVID-19. Sequenced by immunoSEQ multiplex PCR; TCRdb stores in-frame clones only, minus some. The table has some 250,000 clones, about 86% seen once; the top ten hold approximately 6%. What was sequenced was peripheral blood. The receptor source for this set is a man of 80 years or more with acute or convalescent COVID-19.

The chain has TRBV19 and TRBJ2-7; TRBD1 matches 9 bases. CDR1 is LNHDA and CDR2 is SQIVND in the germline V gene (reference sequence). Losses at the gene ends were 5 bases for V and 3 bases for J; bases not matched to a gene: 5. The CDR3 spans 14 residues. In DNA form, the CDR3 reads TGTGCCAGTAGTGGGGGACAGGGCAACTACGAGCAGTACTTC. Translating it yields CASSGGQGNYEQYF.

The V and J genes are TRBV4-1 and TRBJ2-3, with 9 bases aligning to TRBD1. Germline trimming cut 2 bases from V and 4 bases from J; bases unmatched to any gene: 10. This CDR3 comprises 17 residues. Germline CDR1 MGHRA, CDR2 YSYEKL. CDR3 DNA sequence: TGCGCCAGCAGCCAAAATTGGGGACAGGGCATCTCAGATACGCAGTATTTT. This encodes CASSQNWGQGISDTQYF.

The chain recombines TRBV28 with TRBJ1-5; 7 nucleotides line up with TRBD1. This CDR3 comprises 13 residues. V shed 8 bases and J 4 bases; nucleotides not matched to a gene: 5. In germline, CDR1 is MDHEN, CDR2 SYDVKM. The CDR3 nucleotides are TGTGCCAGCGGGACAGCCGAGAATCAGCCCCAGCATTTT. Its protein product is CASGTAENQPQHF.

This rearrangement joins TRBV7-6 to TRBJ1-1; 7 bases align to TRBD1. Trimming cost V 1 base and J 2 bases; bases outside gene matches: 10. CDR1 and CDR2 from the germline V gene are SGHVS and FNYEAQ. The CDR3 runs 17 residues. The CDR3 sequence is CASSLVAQGVGNTEAFF. DNA of the CDR3: TGTGCCAGCAGCTTAGTTGCTCAGGGGGTTGGAAACACTGAAGCTTTCTTT.

In its sample, this clone was seen a few times. The V and J genes are TRBV6-6 and TRBJ2-3, with 13 bases fitting TRBD2. The CDR3 runs to 20 residues. Losses at the gene ends were 5 bases for V and 0 bases for J; bases not matched to a gene: 14. From germline, CDR1 is MNHNY and CDR2 SVGAGI (reference sequence). CDR3 protein: CASSRQNPRTSGRSTDTQYF. The CDR3 DNA follows: TGTGCCAGCAGTCGTCAAAACCCTCGGACTAGCGGGAGAAGCACAGATACGCAGTATTTT.

The chain joins TRBV11-2 to TRBJ2-7; 10 nucleotides agree with TRBD2. V gave up 6 bases and J gave up 1 base; unmatched junction bases: 6. The CDR3 runs 15 residues. The germline gives CDR1 SGHAT, CDR2 FQNNGV. CDR3 nucleotide sequence: TGTGCCAGCAGAAGGCCGGGACTAGCGTCCTACGAGCAGTACTTC. Protein: CASRRPGLASYEQYF.

V is TRBV30 and J is TRBJ1-2, with D unresolved. The CDR3 loop spans 12 amino acids. The V gene lost 2 bases and the J gene lost 2 bases, with 6 bases spanning the gap. Germline V gives CDR1 GTSNPN, CDR2 SVGIG (reference sequence). The CDR3 loop is CAWSLGNYGYTF. CDR3 bases: TGTGCCTGGAGTCTGGGCAACTATGGCTACACCTTC.

This sequence joins TRBV7-2 and TRBJ2-7, with 9 bases aligning to TRBD1. The germline gives CDR1 SGHTA, CDR2 FQGNSA. The CDR3 runs 15 residues. After removal of 5 bases from V and 2 bases from J, the junction contained 7 bases not matched to a gene. The CDR3 nucleotides read TGTGCCAGCAGCCAGGACAGGGGCCAGACCTACGAGCAGTACTTC. As protein: CASSQDRGQTYEQYF.

This clone occurred a few times. V gene TRBV5-1 combines with J gene TRBJ1-2; 8 nucleotides align to TRBD1. This CDR3 has 15 amino acids. The V gene's germline CDR1 is SGHRS and CDR2 YFSETQ. With V trimmed by 5 bases and J by 2 bases, 8 bases remained unmatched. The CDR3 region has the DNA TGCGCCAGCAGGCGGACAGGGTTGGGCAACTATGGCTACACCTTC. This sequence encodes CASRRTGLGNYGYTF.

The rearrangement links TRBV5-1 to TRBJ2-6, with D perhaps TRBD1 (5 bases). Trimming removed 4 bases at V and 0 bases at J, with 8 bases between. The CDR3 totals 15 residues. Germline V gene lookup returns CDR1 SGHRS and CDR2 YFSETQ. The CDR3 loop is CASSPDSSGANVLTF. The CDR3 DNA follows: TGCGCCAGCAGCCCTGACAGCTCTGGGGCCAACGTCCTGACTTTC.

The gene calls are TRBV29-1 and TRBJ2-5; TRBD1 matches at 7 bases. The CDR3 loop spans 14 amino acids. Per germline, CDR1 SQVTM and CDR2 ANQGSEA. After removal of 8 bases from V and 1 base from J, the junction contained 10 bases not matched to a gene. For the CDR3, the DNA is TGCAGCATACCTAGACAGGGACGCCAAGAGACCCAGTACTTC. The encoded protein is CSIPRQGRQETQYF.

This clone showed up just a few times. The chain couples TRBV4-1 to TRBJ2-7, with 7 bases identical to TRBD1. The germline gives CDR1 MGHRA, CDR2 YSYEKL. The V segment lost 4 bases and the J segment 3 bases; nucleotides outside the gene matches: 3. CDR3 length: 13 residues. The DNA for the CDR3 is TGCGCCAGCAGCCGACAGGGTGGCTACGAGCAGTACTTC. It is translated as CASSRQGGYEQYF.

This clone was counted ten times or more. This sequence joins TRBV7-2 and TRBJ2-5, with TRBD2 matching over 7 bases. Trimming cost V 2 bases and J 8 bases; bases outside gene matches: 5. Looked up from germline, CDR1 is SGHTA and CDR2 is FQGNSA. CDR3 length: 13 amino acids. Written as DNA, the CDR3 is TGTGCCAGCAGCTTACTTGGGGGGGGTACCCAGTACTTC. It specifies CASSLLGGGTQYF.

The chain uses TRBV5-6 and TRBJ2-1; 7 bases are a match to TRBD1. CDR3 length: 15 residues. J was trimmed by 7 bases and V by 0 bases; bases with no gene match: 7. Germline CDR1 reads SGHDT; CDR2 reads YYEEEE. CDR3 nucleotide sequence: TGTGCCAGCAGCTTGGAGGACAGGTTAAGGAATGAGCAGTTCTTC. Amino acids: CASSLEDRLRNEQFF.

The chain couples TRBV5-4 to TRBJ2-1; 10 bases align to TRBD2. Trimming cost V 10 bases and J 1 base; bases outside gene matches: 14. Germline-derived CDR1 and CDR2 are SGHNT and YYREEE (reference sequence). This CDR3 comprises 17 residues. CDR3: CAVLLGSGGRSYNEQFF. The CDR3 DNA follows: TGTGCCGTGCTCCTAGGTAGCGGGGGGAGGTCCTACAATGAGCAGTTCTTC.

The chain uses TRBV30 and TRBJ2-1, with 8 bases that match TRBD1. The CDR3 sequence is 14 residues long. Germline CDR1 reads GTSNPN; CDR2 reads SVGIG (reference sequence). V shed 3 bases and J 5 bases; nucleotides not matched to a gene: 6. The CDR3 loop is CAWRTGTGDNEQFF. In DNA form, the CDR3 reads TGTGCCTGGAGGACCGGGACAGGTGACAATGAGCAGTTCTTC. The whole variable domain, filled in from reference TRBV30 and TRBJ2-1, reads SQTIHQWPATLVQPVGSPLSLECTVEGTSNPNLYWYRQAAGRGLQLLFYSVGIGQISSEVPQNLSASRPQDRQFILSSKKLLLSDSGFYLCAWRTGTGDNEQFFGPGTRLTVL.

V is TRBV24-1 and J is TRBJ2-5; D uncertain. Trimming pared 5 bases from V and 5 bases from J, leaving 11 bases between. Germline loops: CDR1 KGHDR, CDR2 SFDVKD. This CDR3 has 13 amino acids. This chain's CDR3 is CATSVPREETQYF. Written as DNA, the CDR3 is TGTGCCACCAGTGTGCCGCGAGAGGAGACCCAGTACTTC.